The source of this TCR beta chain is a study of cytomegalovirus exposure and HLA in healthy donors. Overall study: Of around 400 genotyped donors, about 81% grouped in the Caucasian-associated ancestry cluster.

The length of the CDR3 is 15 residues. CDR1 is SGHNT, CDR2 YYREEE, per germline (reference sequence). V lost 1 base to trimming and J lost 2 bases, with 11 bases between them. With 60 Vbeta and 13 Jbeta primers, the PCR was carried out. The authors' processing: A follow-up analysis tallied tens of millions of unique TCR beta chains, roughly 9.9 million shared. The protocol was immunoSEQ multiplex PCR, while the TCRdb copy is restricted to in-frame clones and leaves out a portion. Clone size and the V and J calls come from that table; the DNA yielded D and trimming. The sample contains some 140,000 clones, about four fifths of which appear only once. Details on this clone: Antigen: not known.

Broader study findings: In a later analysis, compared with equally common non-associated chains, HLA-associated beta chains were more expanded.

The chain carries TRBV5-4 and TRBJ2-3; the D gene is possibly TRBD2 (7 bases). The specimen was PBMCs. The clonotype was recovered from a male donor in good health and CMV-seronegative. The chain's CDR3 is CASSLQAGATDTQYF. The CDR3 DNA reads TGTGCCAGCAGCTTGCAGGCGGGGGCCACAGATACGCAGTATTTT.